The sequence of this T cell receptor beta chain was determined in a study of blood T cell repertoires in COVID-19. Across the whole study: Samples representing acute and convalescent COVID-19 were sourced from the United States, Italy and Spain.

V dropped 6 bases and J dropped 6 bases, with 18 bases sitting between them. Germline values: CDR1 LNHDA, CDR2 SQIVND (reference sequence). The CDR3 contains 15 residues. As processed by the authors: Amplification with reference gene primers provided the estimates of nucleated cell counts. Repertoires were generated with immunoSEQ multiplex PCR, while TCRdb's copy carries only in-frame clones and drops some. V and J calls and clone size are copied from that table; D and trimming were computed from the DNA. The table has about 110,000 clones, 80% to 90% seen once. Material for sequencing was peripheral blood. The origin of this receptor is a human donor in a cohort sampled during active COVID-19. The J gene is TRBJ1-5, the V gene TRBV19; perhaps TRBD1 as D (6 bases). The CDR3 region has the DNA TGTGCCAGTAGCCAGCAGGCGGGGGCGGGTCAGCCCCAGCATTTT. Its protein is CASSQQAGAGQPQHF.